These T cell receptor beta chains were read from a single sample in a study of blood T cell repertoires in COVID-19. Measured with immunoSEQ multiplex PCR; TCRdb has only the in-frame clones, and not every one. The table includes 65,000 to 90,000 clones, roughly 83% detected once. The sequenced sample was peripheral blood. The receptors derive from a woman aged 60-75 years with acute or convalescent COVID-19. Each CDR3 is given with its conserved first and last residue. A D gene is named only where the DNA matches it firmly. Some rows have no size entry. The others give once, few or many, or a class for an expanded clone.

CDR3: CASSYVAGGVGYGYTF
DNA: TGTGCCAGTAGCTATGTCGCAGGGGGCGTCGGCTATGGCTACACCTTC
J: TRBJ1-2
D: TRBD1
V: TRBV19
size: -

CDR3: CASSFLQGAGNGELFF
DNA: TGTGCCAGCAGTTTTCTACAGGGGGCTGGAAACGGGGAGCTGTTTTTT
J: TRBJ2-2
D: TRBD1
V: TRBV6-6
size: -

CDR3: CASTLGLAGSTDTQYF
DNA: TGTGCCAGTACCCTGGGACTAGCGGGAAGCACAGATACGCAGTATTTT
J: TRBJ2-3
D: TRBD2
V: TRBV19
size: once

CDR3: CASRDAGTGGNQPQHF
DNA: TGTGCCAGTAGGGATGCCGGGACAGGAGGCAATCAGCCCCAGCATTTT
J: TRBJ1-5
D: TRBD1
V: TRBV19
size: -

CDR3: CASSQQGIYYGYTF
DNA: TGTGCCAGCAGTCAACAGGGGATCTACTATGGCTACACCTTC
J: TRBJ1-2
D: TRBD1
V: TRBV6-5
size: once

CDR3: CASRGMGAGSTDTQYF
DNA: TGCGCCAGCAGAGGCATGGGAGCGGGGAGCACAGATACGCAGTATTTT
J: TRBJ2-3
D: TRBD2
V: TRBV5-1
size: -

CDR3: CASSGGGRGTSGNTIYF
DNA: TGTGCCAGCAGCGGAGGGGGCAGGGGGACCTCTGGAAACACCATATATTTT
J: TRBJ1-3
D: TRBD1
V: TRBV7-9
size: once

CDR3: CASSSAAGGGKLFF
DNA: TGTGCCAGCAGCTCCGCGGCAGGGGGCGGAAAACTGTTTTTT
J: TRBJ1-4
D: TRBD1
V: TRBV9
size: many

CDR3: CASSLDDTVVRLSSYNEQFF
DNA: TGTGCCAGCAGCTTAGATGACACCGTTGTCCGATTAAGCTCCTACAATGAGCAGTTCTTC
J: TRBJ2-1
D: -
V: TRBV11-2
size: -

CDR3: CASSESGTGVYNEQFF
DNA: TGCGCCAGCAGTGAGTCCGGGACAGGGGTCTACAATGAGCAGTTCTTC
J: TRBJ2-1
D: TRBD1
V: TRBV10-1
size: -

CDR3: CASSYYDRGEQYF
DNA: TGTGCCAGCAGCTACTACGACAGGGGGGAGCAGTACTTC
J: TRBJ2-7
D: TRBD1
V: TRBV11-2
size: -

CDR3: CASGPGLAVRNTIYF
DNA: TGTGCTAGTGGTCCGGGTTTGGCAGTACGAAACACCATATATTTT
J: TRBJ1-3
D: -
V: TRBV12-5
size: -

CDR3: CASSLATYEQYF
DNA: TGTGCCAGCAGCCTAGCAACTTACGAGCAGTACTTC
J: TRBJ2-7
D: -
V: TRBV3-1/TRBV3-2
size: -

CDR3: CASGQGAGELFF
DNA: TGCGCCAGCGGACAGGGGGCCGGGGAGCTGTTTTTT
J: TRBJ2-2
D: TRBD1
V: TRBV10-1
size: -

CDR3: CAWKANRGDQPQHF
DNA: TGTGCCTGGAAAGCGAACAGGGGGGATCAGCCCCAGCATTTT
J: TRBJ1-5
D: TRBD1
V: TRBV30
size: once

CDR3: CASSPGQGALDTQYF
DNA: TGTGCCAGCAGTCCGGGACAGGGGGCTTTAGATACGCAGTATTTT
J: TRBJ2-3
D: TRBD1
V: TRBV6-6
size: -

CDR3: CASSYGSGNEKLFF
DNA: TGTGCCAGCAGTTATGGGTCGGGTAATGAAAAACTGTTTTTT
J: TRBJ1-4
D: -
V: TRBV6-5
size: -

CDR3: CASKQGVADTQYF
DNA: TGTGCCAGCAAACAGGGAGTTGCAGATACGCAGTATTTT
J: TRBJ2-3
D: -
V: TRBV5-6
size: -

CDR3: CASSQAGVSEQFF
DNA: TGTGCCAGCAGCCAGGCGGGGGTCAGCGAGCAGTTCTTC
J: TRBJ2-1
D: TRBD2
V: TRBV14
size: -

CDR3: CASSQGQGITDTQYF
DNA: TGTGCCAGCAGCCAGGGACAGGGGATAACAGATACGCAGTATTTT
J: TRBJ2-3
D: TRBD1
V: TRBV11-2
size: -

CDR3: CASSQEVAQAWNTQYF
DNA: TGCGCCAGCAGCCAAGAGGTGGCACAGGCGTGGAATACGCAGTATTTT
J: TRBJ2-3
D: -
V: TRBV4-1
size: -

CDR3: CASRDRLSSGNTIYF
DNA: TGTGCCAGCAGGGACAGATTAAGCTCTGGAAACACCATATATTTT
J: TRBJ1-3
D: -
V: TRBV6-5
size: -

CDR3: CASKPGTGIYTF
DNA: TGTGCCAGCAAACCCGGGACAGGCATCTACACCTTC
J: TRBJ1-2
D: TRBD1
V: TRBV6-5
size: -

CDR3: CAIIGTGGSGELFF
DNA: TGTGCCATCATCGGGACAGGGGGGTCCGGGGAGCTGTTTTTT
J: TRBJ2-2
D: TRBD1
V: TRBV2
size: -

CDR3: CASCKEGWTEAFF
DNA: TGCGCCAGCTGTAAAGAGGGATGGACTGAAGCTTTCTTT
J: TRBJ1-1
D: -
V: TRBV10-2
size: -

CDR3: CASSLVSGGGAFF
DNA: TGTGCCAGCAGCTTAGTTTCAGGGGGCGGAGCTTTCTTT
J: TRBJ1-1
D: TRBD1
V: TRBV7-2
size: -

CDR3: CASSPRVGYGYTF
DNA: TGCGCCAGCAGCCCTCGGGTCGGCTATGGCTACACCTTC
J: TRBJ1-2
D: -
V: TRBV5-1
size: -

CDR3: CASSQPIAGGPDTQYF
DNA: TGCGCCAGCAGCCAACCCATAGCGGGGGGTCCAGATACGCAGTATTTT
J: TRBJ2-3
D: TRBD2
V: TRBV4-1
size: -

CDR3: CASSPGQGMYNEQFF
DNA: TGTGCCAGCAGCCCTGGACAGGGGATGTACAATGAGCAGTTCTTC
J: TRBJ2-1
D: TRBD1
V: TRBV5-4
size: -

CDR3: CASTGLSGTEAFF
DNA: TGTGCCAGCACCGGATTGTCAGGGACTGAAGCTTTCTTT
J: TRBJ1-1
D: -
V: TRBV12-3/TRBV12-4
size: -

CDR3: CASSIEVGGGNTEAFF
DNA: TGTGCCAGTAGTATAGAAGTGGGCGGAGGGAACACTGAAGCTTTCTTT
J: TRBJ1-1
D: -
V: TRBV19
size: -

CDR3: CASSVGQGNTEAFF
DNA: TGCGCCAGCAGCGTAGGACAGGGGAACACTGAAGCTTTCTTT
J: TRBJ1-1
D: TRBD1
V: TRBV5-1
size: -

CDR3: CASSSRPSGLKGNEQFF
DNA: TGTGCCAGCAGCTCTAGACCATCAGGCTTGAAGGGGAATGAGCAGTTCTTC
J: TRBJ2-1
D: -
V: TRBV9
size: -

CDR3: CASSLRGAGRLHF
DNA: TGCGCCAGCAGCCTAAGGGGTGCCGGGCGCCTCCACTTT
J: TRBJ1-6
D: -
V: TRBV4-1
size: -

CDR3: CASSEGPTVNGYTF
DNA: TGTGCCAGCAGTGAGGGTCCCACAGTAAATGGCTACACCTTC
J: TRBJ1-2
D: -
V: TRBV6-1
size: -

CDR3: CASSRGNGRMDYGYTF
DNA: TGTGCCAGCAGCAGGGGGAATGGGCGGATGGACTATGGCTACACCTTC
J: TRBJ1-2
D: -
V: TRBV5-6
size: once

CDR3: CASSFRDGGPTEAFF
DNA: TGTGCCAGCAGCTTCCGGGACGGGGGGCCCACTGAAGCTTTCTTT
J: TRBJ1-1
D: -
V: TRBV5-6
size: -

CDR3: CSASQRESYEQYF
DNA: TGCAGTGCTAGTCAACGGGAGTCCTACGAGCAGTACTTC
J: TRBJ2-7
D: -
V: TRBV20-1
size: -

CDR3: CAISGTGETTGELFF
DNA: TGTGCCATCAGTGGGACAGGGGAGACCACCGGGGAGCTGTTTTTT
J: TRBJ2-2
D: TRBD1
V: TRBV10-3
size: -

CDR3: CASKAGMVEKLFF
DNA: TGTGCCAGCAAGGCAGGGATGGTTGAAAAACTGTTTTTT
J: TRBJ1-4
D: -
V: TRBV2
size: many

CDR3: CASSQVMAGVDGYTF
DNA: TGTGCCAGCAGCCAAGTAATGGCAGGGGTGGATGGCTACACCTTC
J: TRBJ1-2
D: -
V: TRBV14
size: -

CDR3: CASSQAGQVNEKLFF
DNA: TGCGCCAGCAGCCAAGCGGGACAGGTAAATGAAAAACTGTTTTTT
J: TRBJ1-4
D: TRBD1
V: TRBV4-1
size: -

CDR3: CASSRSGTGVKSTEAFF
DNA: TGTGCCAGCTCGCGCTCCGGGACAGGGGTAAAGAGCACTGAAGCTTTCTTT
J: TRBJ1-1
D: TRBD1
V: TRBV18
size: -

CDR3: CASSYGGVNSPLHF
DNA: TGTGCCAGCAGTTACGGCGGTGTGAATTCACCCCTCCACTTT
J: TRBJ1-6
D: -
V: TRBV6-5
size: -

CDR3: CASSLIGTGGRGYTF
DNA: TGTGCCAGCAGCTTAATCGGGACAGGGGGCCGCGGCTACACCTTC
J: TRBJ1-2
D: TRBD1
V: TRBV13
size: -

CDR3: CASSLRGGGSPLHF
DNA: TGTGCCAGCAGTTTACGGGGGGGCGGGTCACCCCTCCACTTT
J: TRBJ1-6
D: -
V: TRBV6-5
size: -

CDR3: CASRGTGVGTYEQYF
DNA: TGTGCCAGCAGAGGTACAGGGGTAGGGACCTACGAGCAGTACTTC
J: TRBJ2-7
D: TRBD1
V: TRBV6-5
size: -

CDR3: CASSSQNGQGDEQYF
DNA: TGTGCCAGCAGCTCCCAGAACGGACAGGGGGACGAGCAGTACTTC
J: TRBJ2-7
D: TRBD1
V: TRBV7-6
size: -

CDR3: CASSLGLVGELGSPLHF
DNA: TGCGCCAGCAGCTTGGGGCTCGTAGGGGAATTAGGATCACCCCTCCACTTT
J: TRBJ1-6
D: -
V: TRBV5-1
size: -

CDR3: CASSLKGGITEAFF
DNA: TGTGCCAGCAGCTTAAAAGGGGGTATAACTGAAGCTTTCTTT
J: TRBJ1-1
D: -
V: TRBV7-2
size: once

CDR3: CASSSGQGTNEKLFF
DNA: TGCGCCAGCAGCTCGGGACAGGGAACTAATGAAAAACTGTTTTTT
J: TRBJ1-4
D: TRBD1
V: TRBV5-1
size: -

CDR3: CSVQKGQTNYGYTF
DNA: TGCAGCGTGCAAAAAGGACAGACTAACTATGGCTACACCTTC
J: TRBJ1-2
D: -
V: TRBV29-1
size: -

CDR3: CASSLARSGTGGMNTEAFF
DNA: TGCGCCAGCAGCTTGGCGAGGTCCGGGACAGGGGGCATGAACACTGAAGCTTTCTTT
J: TRBJ1-1
D: TRBD1
V: TRBV5-1
size: -

CDR3: CAWKGEAGYTF
DNA: TGTGCCTGGAAAGGGGAGGCTGGCTACACCTTC
J: TRBJ1-2
D: -
V: TRBV30
size: -

CDR3: CASTTTGGKAFF
DNA: TGTGCCAGCACCACGACAGGGGGCAAGGCTTTCTTT
J: TRBJ1-1
D: TRBD1
V: TRBV3-1/TRBV3-2
size: -

CDR3: CASSQRTVANYGYTF
DNA: TGTGCCAGCAGCCAGCGGACAGTAGCTAACTATGGCTACACCTTC
J: TRBJ1-2
D: -
V: TRBV3-1/TRBV3-2
size: -

CDR3: CATSDSPGQGYQETQYF
DNA: TGTGCCACCAGTGATTCACCGGGACAGGGGTACCAAGAGACCCAGTACTTC
J: TRBJ2-5
D: TRBD1
V: TRBV24-1
size: -